The sequence of this T cell receptor (beta chain) was determined in a study of T cell responses to AZD1222 COVID-19 vaccine. The table lists this clone with a count of one. Its specificity is unknown. Trimming shortened V by 5 bases and J by 6 bases, and 19 bases separated the two germline ends. Germline CDR1 is SGHRS and CDR2 is YFSETQ. This CDR3 has 15 residues. Regarding the study as a whole: Only 5 to 7 AZD1222 recipients were seropositive at baseline. Reports say nearly half of spike-specific TCRs go after unmutated variant regions.

The assay was immunoSEQ multiplex PCR, and TCRdb's table has in-frame clones only and misses some. The repertoire holds tens of thousands of clones, 87% seen once, with 24% in the top ten. This receptor was identified in an adult in good health. The rearrangement joins TRBV5-1 to TRBJ2-3; possible D gene TRBD1, 7 bases. The sample in question was peripheral blood, obtained on day 0 of AZD1222 vaccination. CDR3 sequence reads: CASSHWDSGSDTQYF. The CDR3 region has the DNA TGCGCCAGCAGTCACTGGGACAGCGGGTCGGATACGCAGTATTTT.